This T cell receptor (beta chain) was obtained from a study of Graves' ophthalmopathy and Graves' hyperthyroidism. This clonotype was seen more than once but under ten times. The trim removed 0 bases at V and 5 bases at J, leaving 1 base unmatched. Germline lookup yields CDR1 SGHTA and CDR2 FQGNSA. This CDR3 is built from 16 residues. RNA transcripts were the source from which TCR beta CDR3 regions were amplified. Second-round multiplex PCR came after a first-round RT-PCR that employed HTBI primers. MiXCR was run by TCRdb on the multiplex PCR reads, yielding one entry per CDR3 protein. This sample has roughly 500,000 distinct CDR3 sequences, with about 15% found just once.

This chain joins TRBV7-2 and TRBJ2-2, with 12 bases fitting TRBD2. This clonotype was sampled from a woman aged 30 to 39 with Graves' ophthalmopathy. Input material: blood. This CDR3 is CASSLAGLAGTGELFF. CDR3 bases: TGTGCCAGCAGCTTAGCCGGACTAGCGGGGACCGGGGAGCTGTTTTTT.